The clone carrying this T cell receptor beta chain was found a few times. Its antigen is currently unknown. These data are taken from a study of naive and memory T cell subsets. Study conclusions and caveats: A few larger clonotypes appeared in naive repertoires, especially CD8, possibly memory cells re-expressing CD45RA. Findings for naive and memory subsets could not be checked against ground truth. Over 95% of naive TCR sequences appeared only once after error correction, unlike memory subsets.

Both TRBC1 and TRBC2 were covered by a beta constant-region primer of two equimolar oligonucleotides. Nested alpha and beta constant-region primers with the SP2 primer drove four PCR rounds on ligated cDNA. A single record per CDR3 protein comes from TCRdb applying MiXCR to the UMI-ligation and nested PCR reads. The table shows under 150,000 distinct CDR3 sequences, with about 20% occurring only once. CMV status came from CD4+ IFNgamma after overnight CMV lysate stimulation. Cells stained for CD3, CD4, CD8, CD45RA and CD27 were sorted into four subsets. The CDR3 consists of 15 residues. V gave up 5 bases and J gave up 1 base, with 14 bases separating them. Germline values: CDR1 SGHTA, CDR2 FQGNSA.

The genes are TRBV7-2 and TRBJ1-2; D not resolved. The sample comprised naive CD8+ T cells from blood. The receptor's source is a human donor in good health. The chain's CDR3 is CASSDDGDFNYGYTF. CDR3 nucleotides: TGTGCCAGCAGCGACGACGGGGATTTTAACTATGGCTACACCTTC.